A single sample is the source of the 5 T cell receptor beta chains below, sequenced in a study of Tregs in tolerant kidney transplant recipients. Sequencing was performed with immunoSEQ multiplex PCR; in TCRdb, only in-frame clones are kept and a portion is missing. The table includes over 50,000 clones, 70% to 90% detected once. Specimen: Tregs from blood, collected before the transplant. All receptors derive from a human donor who received a combined kidney and bone marrow transplant.

V gene TRBV11-2 combines with J gene TRBJ2-7; 7 bases map to TRBD1. From germline, CDR1 is SGHAT and CDR2 FQNNGV. V dropped 7 bases and J dropped 2; count of bases not matched to a gene: 8. The CDR3 runs 14 residues. CDR3 sequence reads: CASNLQGITYEQYF. The CDR3 nucleotides read TGTGCCAGCAACCTACAGGGGATAACCTACGAGCAGTACTTC. The full variable domain, completed using reference TRBV11-2 and TRBJ2-7, is EAGVAQSPRYKIIEKRQSVAFWCNPISGHATLYWYQQILGQGPKLLIQFQNNGVVDDSQLPKDRFSAERLKGVDSTLKIQPAKLEDSAVYLCASNLQGITYEQYFGPGTRLTVT.

This sequence joins TRBV5-4 and TRBJ1-4; no clear D. The V end lost 0 bases, the J end lost 8 bases, and 11 bases lay between the germline ends. CDR1 and CDR2 (germline): SGHNT, YYREEE (reference sequence). The CDR3 spans 14 residues. In nucleotides, the CDR3 is TGTGCCAGCAGCTTGGGGGCGGGAGACGAAAAACTGTTTTTT. Its protein product is CASSLGAGDEKLFF.

The gene calls are TRBV7-8 and TRBJ2-1; no clear D gene. V was trimmed by 1 base and J by 14 bases, leaving 9 bases between them. Germline lookup yields CDR1 SGHVS and CDR2 FQNEAQ. CDR3 length: 11 residues. The CDR3 region has the DNA TGTGCCAGCAGCTTAGTGGTCGAGAAGTTCTTC. It translates to CASSLVVEKFF.

The chain uses TRBV5-4 and TRBJ1-1; D may be TRBD1 (6 bases). CDR1 SGHNT and CDR2 YYREEE come from the germline V gene (reference sequence). The CDR3 totals 13 residues. The V end was cut by 5 bases, the J end by 2 bases, with 10 bases between. For the CDR3, the DNA is TGTGCCAGCAGAGGGGGACGCAACACTGAAGCTTTCTTT. Protein: CASRGGRNTEAFF.

The chain employs TRBV5-8 and TRBJ2-6; 8 bases are shared with TRBD2. Trimming cost V 5 bases and J 0 bases; bases outside gene matches: 13. CDR1 SGHTS and CDR2 YDEGEE come from the germline V gene. The CDR3 has 19 residues. The CDR3 sequence: CASSFYRGGLNSGANVLTF. Here the CDR3 DNA reads TGTGCCAGCAGTTTCTACCGGGGGGGTTTGAACTCTGGGGCCAACGTCCTGACTTTC.